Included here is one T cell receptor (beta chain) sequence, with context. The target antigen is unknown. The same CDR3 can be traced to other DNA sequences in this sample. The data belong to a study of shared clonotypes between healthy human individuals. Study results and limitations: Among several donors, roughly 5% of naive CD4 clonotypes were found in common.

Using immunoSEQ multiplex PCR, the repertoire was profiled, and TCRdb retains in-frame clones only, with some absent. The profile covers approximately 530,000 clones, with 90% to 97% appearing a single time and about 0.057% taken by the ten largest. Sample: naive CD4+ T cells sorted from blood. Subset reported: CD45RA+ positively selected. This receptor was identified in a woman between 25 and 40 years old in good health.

Here the CDR3 DNA reads TGCGCCAGCAGCCCAGGACTAGCGGGTCTCACCGGGGAGCTGTTTTTT. Protein product: CASSPGLAGLTGELFF. V usage is TRBV5-1 and J usage is TRBJ2-2, with 11 bases lining up with TRBD2. Germline trimming cut 4 bases from V and 4 bases from J; bases unmatched to any gene: 6. This CDR3 region has 16 residues. Per germline, CDR1 SGHRS and CDR2 YFSETQ. Full variable domain (outside the CDR3, taken from reference TRBV5-1 and TRBJ2-2): KAGVTQTPRYLIKTRGQQVTLSCSPISGHRSVSWYQQTPGQGLQFLFEYFSETQRNKGNFPGRFSGRQFSNSRSEMNVSTLELGDSALYLCASSPGLAGLTGELFFGEGSRLTVL.